The 8 T cell receptor beta chains given below trace back to one sample, sequenced in a study of blood T cell repertoires in COVID-19 (dated by TCRdb to the early 2020s). The method was the immunoSEQ multiplex PCR assay. TCRdb stores this immuneACCESS table with in-frame sequences only. Part of the clones is absent; in the studies checked, under half of the shortfall reflects unresolved V genes, and no reason is known for the rest. For this sample the table gives 210,000 or so clones, of which approximately 80% were detected only once. The top ten constitute around a sixth of the sample. The specimen sequenced was peripheral blood. The receptor source for this set is a woman older than 75 with active or convalescent COVID-19.

The chain recombines TRBV5-1 with TRBJ1-5; weak D call: TRBD1 (5 bases). Germline lookup yields CDR1 SGHRS and CDR2 YFSETQ. The V gene lost 0 bases and the J gene lost 7 bases, with 8 bases spanning the gap. This CDR3 has 13 residues. This CDR3 is CASSLEGWQPQHF. CDR3 sequence (DNA): TGCGCCAGCAGCTTGGAGGGGTGGCAGCCCCAGCATTTT.

The chain uses TRBV28 and TRBJ2-7; 9 bases fit TRBD2. Germline values: CDR1 MDHEN, CDR2 SYDVKM. After removal of 8 bases from V and 3 bases from J, the junction contained 11 bases not matched to a gene. The CDR3 spans 15 residues. CDR3 amino acids: CASHKPGLASYEQYF. The DNA of the CDR3 is TGTGCCAGCCATAAACCGGGACTAGCAAGCTACGAGCAGTACTTC.

This chain uses TRBV10-3 with TRBJ2-1; D might be TRBD2 (5 bases). Trimming removed 11 bases from V and 4 bases from J, with 12 bases in between. The germline CDR1 and CDR2 sequences are ENHRY and SYGVKD. The CDR3 loop spans 12 amino acids. The CDR3 DNA is TGTGCCTCCCAGGACTCGTACAATGAGCAGTTCTTC. Protein: CASQDSYNEQFF.

V usage is TRBV24-1 and J usage is TRBJ2-2; TRBD1 is a possible D gene (5 bases). Trimming took off 4 bases at V and 6 bases at J, with 11 bases between the two ends. Germline values: CDR1 KGHDR, CDR2 SFDVKD. This CDR3 comprises 14 residues. CDR3: CATSDWTRPGELFF. The CDR3 nucleotides read TGTGCCACCAGTGACTGGACACGTCCCGGGGAGCTGTTTTTT.

The chain has TRBV5-6 and TRBJ2-5; TRBD2 is a possible D gene (6 bases). Trimming cost V 1 base and J 5 bases, with 12 bases left between them. The CDR3 extends over 14 amino acids. The germline CDR1 and CDR2 sequences are SGHDT and YYEEEE. Here the CDR3 DNA reads TGTGCCAGCAGCTTGTTCTGGGCGGGGGAGACCCAGTACTTC. It is translated as CASSLFWAGETQYF.

In this sample, this clone turned up a few times. The CDR3 spells CASSLSMNTEAFF. CDR3 nucleotide sequence: TGTGCCAGCAGCCTTTCAATGAACACTGAAGCTTTCTTT. The V and J genes are TRBV14 and TRBJ1-1, with D uncertain. V was trimmed by 4 bases and J by 0 bases, leaving 6 bases between them. Germline V lookup: CDR1 SGHDN, CDR2 FVKESK. This CDR3 comprises 13 residues.

This chain joins TRBV28 and TRBJ2-1, with TRBD2 matching over 13 bases. The V gene end was trimmed by 6 bases and the J gene end by 8 bases; junction bases not matched to a gene: 7. Germline V gene data show CDR1 as MDHEN and CDR2 as SYDVKM. CDR3 size: 15 residues. This chain's CDR3 is CASRGGLAGLDEQFF. Here the CDR3 DNA reads TGTGCCAGCAGGGGGGGACTAGCGGGGCTTGATGAGCAGTTCTTC. The full variable domain, completed using reference TRBV28 and TRBJ2-1, is DVKVTQSSRYLVKRTGEKVFLECVQDMDHENMFWYRQDPGLGLRLIYFSYDVKMKEKGDIPEGYSVSREKKERFSLILESASTNQTSMYLCASRGGLAGLDEQFFGPGTRLTVL.

The CDR3: CASSPRDRDANQPQHF. CDR3 DNA sequence: TGTGCCAGTAGCCCCCGGGACAGGGACGCGAATCAGCCCCAGCATTTT. The chain employs TRBV19 and TRBJ1-5; TRBD1 agrees at 9 bases. V lost 6 bases and J lost 4; bases outside the gene matches: 10. Germline V CDR1 and CDR2: LNHDA, SQIVND (reference sequence). The CDR3 length is 16 residues.